Below are 14 T cell receptor beta chains sequenced from a single sample in a study of CD8+ T cells in alopecia areata. Following RNA extraction, reverse transcription yielded cDNA that acted as the sequencing template. The repertoire was sequenced with immunoSEQ multiplex PCR; TCRdb's copy has only in-frame clones and lacks some. The repertoire consists of roughly 120,000 clones, with 35% to 40% occurring once and the leading ten covering roughly 3.3%. The sample consisted of CD4+ T cells sorted from blood. The receptors shown here come from a human donor with alopecia areata.

This clone was observed once. The chain couples TRBV29-1 to TRBJ1-1; D possibly corresponds to TRBD1 (6 bases). The CDR3 has 12 amino acids. The germline V gene encodes CDR1 SQVTM and CDR2 ANQGSEA. V was clipped by 6 bases and J by 8 bases, with 16 bases between them. Here the CDR3 DNA reads TGCAGCGTCCCGCACCAAGACAGGGAAGCTTTCTTT. Translation gives CSVPHQDREAFF.

The chain is built from TRBV29-1 and TRBJ2-1; either TRBD1 or TRBD2 may supply D (5 bases each). The V gene lost 0 bases and the J gene lost 7 bases, with 16 bases spanning the gap. Per germline, CDR1 SQVTM and CDR2 ANQGSEA. The length of the CDR3 is 15 residues. The CDR3 DNA follows: TGCAGCGTTGAAGATCGGGGCAGGGTTGGAAATGAGCAGTTCTTC. Its translation is CSVEDRGRVGNEQFF.

This clone came up a few times. The same CDR3 also results from other DNA sequences found in this sample. This chain connects TRBV30 to TRBJ2-5; D uncertain. Trimming shortened V by 0 bases and J by 4 bases, and 9 bases separated the two germline ends. This CDR3 comprises 13 residues. Germline V lookup: CDR1 GTSNPN, CDR2 SVGIG (reference sequence). The CDR3 DNA is TGTGCCTGGAGTGTACGCGTACGAGAGACCCAGTACTTC. Translation gives CAWSVRVRETQYF.

The CDR3 reads CASSYDRQYGYTF. For the CDR3, the DNA is TGTGCCAGCAGTTACGACAGGCAGTATGGCTACACCTTC. This chain uses TRBV6-5 with TRBJ1-2; tentative D call: TRBD1 (6 bases). Trimming took off 2 bases at V and 5 bases at J, with 9 bases between the two ends. CDR1 is MNHEY and CDR2 is SVGAGI in the germline V gene. The CDR3 has 13 amino acids.

The chain has TRBV28 and TRBJ2-3; D is undetermined. The CDR3 runs 13 residues. Germline V CDR1 and CDR2: MDHEN, SYDVKM. The V end was cut by 3 bases, the J end by 8 bases, with 12 bases between. The CDR3 here is CASSLAGSATQYF. DNA for the CDR3: TGTGCCAGCAGTTTGGCAGGAAGTGCTACGCAGTATTTT.

Only a few counts were recorded for this clone. The rearrangement joins TRBV9 to TRBJ2-3, with 7 bases that match TRBD1. Germline V gene sequence: CDR1 SGDLS, CDR2 YYNGEE. The CDR3 runs 15 residues. The junction had 8 bases not matched to a gene; V was cut back by 2 bases and J by 5 bases. The CDR3 DNA reads TGTGCCAGCAGCGTTATCGGGTCAGGGGGAGATACGCAGTATTTT. Translated: CASSVIGSGGDTQYF.

The V and J genes are TRBV30 and TRBJ2-7; weak D call: TRBD1 (5 bases). The V gene lost 4 bases and the J gene lost 6 bases, with 10 bases spanning the gap. The germline CDR1 and CDR2 sequences are GTSNPN and SVGIG (reference sequence). The CDR3 runs to 11 residues. The CDR3 DNA reads as TGTGCCTGGACAGGGTTGAGCGAGCAGTACTTC. It codes for CAWTGLSEQYF. Drawing the rest from reference TRBV30 and TRBJ2-7, the complete variable domain is SQTIHQWPATLVQPVGSPLSLECTVEGTSNPNLYWYRQAAGRGLQLLFYSVGIGQISSEVPQNLSASRPQDRQFILSSKKLLLSDSGFYLCAWTGLSEQYFGPGTRLTVT.

This clone was counted only a few times. The chain employs TRBV7-9 and TRBJ1-1, with unresolved D. CDR1 SEHNR and CDR2 FQNEAQ come from the germline V gene (reference sequence). The V end lost 3 bases, the J end lost 1 base, and 6 bases lay between the germline ends. This CDR3 spans 13 amino acids. CDR3 sequence reads: CASSFGENTEAFF. The DNA for the CDR3 is TGTGCCAGCAGCTTCGGGGAGAACACTGAAGCTTTCTTT.

This clone has only a few counts. The CDR3 loop reads CASSLWSQLNTEAFF. The CDR3, as DNA: TGTGCCAGCAGCTTGTGGTCACAGTTGAACACTGAAGCTTTCTTT. The chain is built from TRBV7-9 and TRBJ1-1; D not certain. Trimming pared 3 bases from V and 0 bases from J, leaving 11 bases between. CDR1 SEHNR and CDR2 FQNEAQ come from the germline V gene (reference sequence). The CDR3 runs 15 residues.

This clone was seen more than once but under ten times. The chain employs TRBV2 and TRBJ2-7; TRBD2 matches 7 bases. The junction had 11 bases not matched to a gene; V was cut back by 3 bases and J by 6 bases. The length of the CDR3 is 15 residues. Germline assignment: CDR1 SNHLY and CDR2 FYNNEI. The CDR3 loop reads CASSEGLLLPPEQYF. The CDR3 nucleotides are TGTGCCAGCAGTGAGGGACTACTTCTGCCCCCCGAGCAGTACTTC.

The chain links TRBV5-1 to TRBJ2-2; D uncertain. The V gene lost 0 bases and the J gene lost 3 bases, with 6 bases spanning the gap. Germline values: CDR1 SGHRS, CDR2 YFSETQ. The CDR3 runs to 14 residues. The CDR3 bases are TGCGCCAGCAGCTTGGACGATCACACCGGGGAGCTGTTTTTT. It yields the protein CASSLDDHTGELFF.

The chain carries TRBV20-1 and TRBJ1-1, with D unresolved. The length of the CDR3 is 11 residues. Germline V gene lookup returns CDR1 DFQATT and CDR2 SNEGSKA (reference sequence). Trimming pared 3 bases from V and 0 bases from J, leaving 2 bases between. This CDR3 reads CSASMNTEAFF. CDR3 bases: TGCAGTGCTAGCATGAACACTGAAGCTTTCTTT.

The chain combines TRBV5-1 with TRBJ1-3, with TRBD1 matching over 7 bases. The CDR3 has 14 residues. V dropped 2 bases and J dropped 3; count of bases not matched to a gene: 2. Germline V gene lookup returns CDR1 SGHRS and CDR2 YFSETQ. The CDR3 region is CASSFQGDGNTIYF. CDR3 sequence (DNA): TGCGCCAGCAGCTTTCAGGGGGATGGAAACACCATATATTTT. The full variable domain, rest sourced from reference TRBV5-1 and TRBJ1-3, is KAGVTQTPRYLIKTRGQQVTLSCSPISGHRSVSWYQQTPGQGLQFLFEYFSETQRNKGNFPGRFSGRQFSNSRSEMNVSTLELGDSALYLCASSFQGDGNTIYFGEGSWLTVV.

J is TRBJ2-3 and V is TRBV20-1; D not resolved. The CDR3 runs 11 residues. V was pared by 4 bases and J by 3 bases, with 5 bases between. Germline values: CDR1 DFQATT, CDR2 SNEGSKA (reference sequence). The CDR3 sequence: CSATTTDTQYF. The CDR3 DNA reads as TGCAGTGCTACAACAACAGATACGCAGTATTTT.